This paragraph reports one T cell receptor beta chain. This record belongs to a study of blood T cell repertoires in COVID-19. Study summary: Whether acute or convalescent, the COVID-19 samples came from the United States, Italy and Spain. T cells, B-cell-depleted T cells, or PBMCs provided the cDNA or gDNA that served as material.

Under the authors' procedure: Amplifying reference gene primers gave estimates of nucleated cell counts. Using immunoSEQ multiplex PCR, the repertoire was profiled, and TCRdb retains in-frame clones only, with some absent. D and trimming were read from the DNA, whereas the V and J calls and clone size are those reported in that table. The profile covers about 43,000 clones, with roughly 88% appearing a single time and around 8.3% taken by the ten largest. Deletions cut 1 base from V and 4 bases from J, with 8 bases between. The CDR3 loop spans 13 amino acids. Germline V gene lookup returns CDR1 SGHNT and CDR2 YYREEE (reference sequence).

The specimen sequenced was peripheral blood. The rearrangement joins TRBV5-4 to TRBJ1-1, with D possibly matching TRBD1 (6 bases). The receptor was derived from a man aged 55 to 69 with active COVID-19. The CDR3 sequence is CASSLQGSTEAFF. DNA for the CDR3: TGTGCCAGCAGCTTGCAGGGGAGCACTGAAGCTTTCTTT.